This T cell receptor beta chain came from a study of cytomegalovirus exposure and HLA in healthy donors. Study findings and constraints: Researchers catalogued roughly 150 TCR beta chains as cytomegalovirus-associated. In a later analysis, HLA-C alleles had the fewest associated TCRs, DRB1 alleles the most. In vitro work confirmed that a few CMV-associated chains recognize CMV antigens. Later, an analysis found that common viral pathogens appeared to be linked with several of the most significant clusters.

Concerning this clone: Its antigen remains unidentified.

The PCR had 60 Vbeta and 13 Jbeta primers. TCRdb's copy holds only in-frame clones and misses some; the assay was immunoSEQ multiplex PCR. The sample records tens of thousands of clones, roughly 72% being singletons. Germline CDR1 and CDR2: MDHEN and SYDVKM. The ends lost 7 bases at V and 5 bases at J; junction bases unmatched: 13. The CDR3 length is 15 residues. The rearrangement links TRBV28 to TRBJ1-2, with TRBD1 matching 7 bases. This receptor was obtained from a man in his fifties or sixties in good health and CMV-seronegative. Source material: PBMCs. Here the CDR3 reads CASTSADRVRYGYTF. The DNA for the CDR3 is TGTGCCAGCACTTCCGCAGACAGGGTTAGGTATGGCTACACCTTC.